This TCR beta chain was captured by sequencing in a study of regulatory T cells in long-lasting Graves disease. In the study overall: Over 5 years of antithyroid drugs with positive TSH receptor antibodies was taken to mean persistent Graves' disease.

Building the TCR beta libraries relied on iRepertoire HTBI primers, and CDR3 regions underwent Arm-PCR. TCRdb reprocessed the multiplex PCR reads with MiXCR, giving one entry per CDR3 protein. In the table there are 400,000 to 500,000 distinct CDR3 sequences, about 22% of which are singletons. The sample's time point: persistent/refractory GD, antithyroid drugs over 5 years with positive TRAb. The TCR library was prepared using RNA isolated from PBMCs. This clonotype has ten or more counts. Its cognate antigen is unknown. V was shortened by 6 bases and J by 8 bases, with 28 bases between the two germline ends. This CDR3 is 17 amino acids long. Germline V gene sequence: CDR1 MDHEN, CDR2 SYDVKM. Study-wide points: Whereas new patients shared 966 public clonotypes, persistent patients shared more, at approximately 2,500.

The TCR was taken from a female donor with Graves disease. The chain combines TRBV28 with TRBJ1-2; no reliable D call. Sequencing was performed on peripheral blood mononuclear cells (PBMCs), taken when the disease was refractory, from a patient treated with antithyroid drugs. This chain's CDR3 is CASRPGGQVRNVGGYTF. CDR3 bases: TGTGCCAGCAGACCAGGCGGGCAGGTCCGTAACGTTGGGGGCTACACCTTC.